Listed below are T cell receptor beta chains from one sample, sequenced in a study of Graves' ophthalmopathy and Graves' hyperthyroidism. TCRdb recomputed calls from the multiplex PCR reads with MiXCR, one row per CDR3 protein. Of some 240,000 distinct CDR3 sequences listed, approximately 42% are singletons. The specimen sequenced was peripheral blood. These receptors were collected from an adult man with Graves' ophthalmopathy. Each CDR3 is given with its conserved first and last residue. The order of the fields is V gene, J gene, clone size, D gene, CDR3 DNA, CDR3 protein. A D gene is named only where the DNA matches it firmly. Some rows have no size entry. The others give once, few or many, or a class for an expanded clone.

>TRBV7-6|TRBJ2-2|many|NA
TGTGCCAGCAGCCCGACGGTTAGGGAGAACACCGGGGAGCTGTTTTTT
CASSPTVRENTGELFF
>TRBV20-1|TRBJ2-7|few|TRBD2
TGCAGTGCTAGGTCGAGCGGGAGGGTCGAGCAGTACTTC
CSARSSGRVEQYF
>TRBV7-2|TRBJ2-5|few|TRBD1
TGTGCCAGCAGCGCAATAAGGGGGCAGGGAGAGACCCAGTACTTC
CASSAIRGQGETQYF
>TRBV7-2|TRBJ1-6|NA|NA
TGTGCCAGCAGCTTATTTCAGGGGAATTCACCCCTCCACTTT
CASSLFQGNSPLHF
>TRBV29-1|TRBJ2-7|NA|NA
TGCAGCGTCCAAAGGGTGCAGGGTTCCTACGAGCAGTACTTC
CSVQRVQGSYEQYF
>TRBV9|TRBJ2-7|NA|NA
TGTGCCAGCAGTCTCGACGGGGACCACTCCTACGAGCAGTACTTC
CASSLDGDHSYEQYF
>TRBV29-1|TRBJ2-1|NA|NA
TGCAGCGTTGACAGATGGAACTACAATGAGCAGTTCTTC
CSVDRWNYNEQFF
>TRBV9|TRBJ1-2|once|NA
TGTGCCAGCAGTGAAAAGGGAGGGCCCCACTATGGCTACACCTTC
CASSEKGGPHYGYTF
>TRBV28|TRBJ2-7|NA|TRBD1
TGTGCCAGCAGACGGACAGGGGAAGACGAGCAGTACTTC
CASRRTGEDEQYF
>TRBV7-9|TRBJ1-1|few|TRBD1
TGTGCCAGCAGCGAAGGACAGGGTAAAAGGGCTTTCTTT
CASSEGQGKRAFF
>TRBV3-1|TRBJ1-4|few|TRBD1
TGTGCCAGCAGCCTCGGGACAGGGGATGAAAAACTGTTTTTT
CASSLGTGDEKLFF
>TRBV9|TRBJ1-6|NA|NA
TGTGCCAGCAGCCGGAGGACAGTAAATAATTCACCCCTCCACTTT
CASSRRTVNNSPLHF
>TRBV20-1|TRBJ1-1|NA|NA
TGCAGTGTGAGATGGGGGGCGGACTCGGACACTGAAGCTTTCTTT
CSVRWGADSDTEAFF
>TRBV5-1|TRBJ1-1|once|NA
TGCGCCAGCAGCTTGGGACAGGTCATTGGCAGCACTGAAGCTTTCTTT
CASSLGQVIGSTEAFF
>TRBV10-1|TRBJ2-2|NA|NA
TGCGCCAGCAGTGAGGCCCCTAGGGGCGGGGAGCTGTTTTTT
CASSEAPRGGELFF
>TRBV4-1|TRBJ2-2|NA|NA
TGCGCCAGCAAGATCGAGGGGGGACTTCCGGATACCCTCACCGGGGAGCTGTTTTTT
CASKIEGGLPDTLTGELFF
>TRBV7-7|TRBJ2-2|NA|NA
TGTGCTAGCAGCTTAGGGGAATCGGGACCTTACACCGGGGAGCTGTTTTTT
CASSLGESGPYTGELFF
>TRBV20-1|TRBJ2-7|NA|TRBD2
TGCAGTGCTAGAAATCCTAGGGTAGCGGGAGACTACGAGCAGTACTTC
CSARNPRVAGDYEQYF
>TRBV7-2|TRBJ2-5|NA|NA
TGTGCCAGCAGCTTACCCGGACCTCCTTCCCGTCAGACCCAGTACTTC
CASSLPGPPSRQTQYF
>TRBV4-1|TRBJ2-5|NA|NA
TGTGCCAGCAGTCGCCCGGGACTCTCTCTCGCCCAGTACTTC
CASSRPGLSLAQYF
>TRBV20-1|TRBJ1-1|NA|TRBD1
TGCAGTGCTCTCGACAGGGAGGAGGACACTGAAGCTTTCTTT
CSALDREEDTEAFF
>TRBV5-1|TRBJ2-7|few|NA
TGTGCCAGCAGCTTAGTTGGAGACTCCTACGAGCAGTACTTC
CASSLVGDSYEQYF
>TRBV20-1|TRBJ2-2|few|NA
TGCAGTGCTAGTGATTATCCGAACACCGGGGAGCTGTTTTTT
CSASDYPNTGELFF
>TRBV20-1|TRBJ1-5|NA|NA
TGCAGTGCTAGCTCCCAGGGGCGAGGCAATCAGCCCCAGCATTTT
CSASSQGRGNQPQHF
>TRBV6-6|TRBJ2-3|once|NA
TGTGCCAGCAAAGATGGGGACCCTAGCACAGATACGCAGTATTTT
CASKDGDPSTDTQYF
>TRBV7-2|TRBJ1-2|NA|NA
TGTGCCAGCAGCTTAGATCAGGGTGGCTACACCTTC
CASSLDQGGYTF
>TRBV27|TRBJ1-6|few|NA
TGTGCCAGCAGTCCCGTCGGTCAGGGGAACAATTCACCCCTCCACTTT
CASSPVGQGNNSPLHF
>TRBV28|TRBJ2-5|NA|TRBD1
TGTGCCAGCAGTGGGACAGGGGGCAGGGGAGAGACCCAGTACTTC
CASSGTGGRGETQYF
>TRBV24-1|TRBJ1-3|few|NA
TGTGCCACCAGTGATCCGCAGACAGGTGGAAACACCATATATTTT
CATSDPQTGGNTIYF